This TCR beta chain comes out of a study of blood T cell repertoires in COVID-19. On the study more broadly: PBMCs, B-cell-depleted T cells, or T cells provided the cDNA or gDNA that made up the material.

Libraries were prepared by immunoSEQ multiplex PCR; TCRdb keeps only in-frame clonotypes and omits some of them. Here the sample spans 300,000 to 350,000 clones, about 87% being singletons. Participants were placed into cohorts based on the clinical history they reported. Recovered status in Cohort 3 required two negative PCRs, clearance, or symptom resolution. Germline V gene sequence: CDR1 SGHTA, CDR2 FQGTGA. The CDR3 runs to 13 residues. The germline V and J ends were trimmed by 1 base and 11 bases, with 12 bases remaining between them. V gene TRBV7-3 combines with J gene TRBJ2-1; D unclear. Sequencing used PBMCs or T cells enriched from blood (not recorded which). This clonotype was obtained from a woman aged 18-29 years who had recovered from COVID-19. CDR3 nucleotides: TGTGCCAGCAGCTTAATTACTGAGTCTAAGCAGTTCTTC. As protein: CASSLITESKQFF. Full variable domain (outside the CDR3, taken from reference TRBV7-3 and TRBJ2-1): GAGVSQTPSNKVTEKGKYVELRCDPISGHTALYWYRQSLGQGPEFLIYFQGTGAADDSGLPNDRFFAVRPEGSVSTLKIQRTERGDSAVYLCASSLITESKQFFGPGTRLTVL.